This T cell receptor beta chain came from a study of identifying expanded T cells in peripheral blood. Some clones are missing from TCRdb's copy, which holds only in-frame ones; the method was immunoSEQ multiplex PCR. Of more than 75,000 clones detected, roughly 90% appear once; the ten largest clones hold 3.5% to 4.5%. This clone was counted once. The length of the CDR3 is 17 residues. Germline values: CDR1 SGHVS, CDR2 FNYEAQ. After removal of 2 bases from V and 4 bases from J, the junction contained 9 bases not matched to a gene. Collection occurred without any documented infections or immune events in donors.

The receptor was isolated from a person aged 18 to 75 in good health. Material for sequencing was blood. The chain couples TRBV7-6 to TRBJ2-2, with 8 bases matching TRBD1. CDR3 bases: TGTGCCAGCAGCTTAACGCAAAACAGGGGGAGCACCGGGGAGCTGTTTTTT. Its protein product is CASSLTQNRGSTGELFF.